These 20 T cell receptor beta chains were sequenced from one sample in a study of T-cell reconstitution after alpha-beta-depleted transplantation in children (dated by TCRdb to the mid-2010s). Interpreted using the paper, the treatment or condition label stands for: allogeneic hematopoietic cell transplantation with graft depleted of TCRalphabeta T cells and CD19 B cells. Library method: PCR. Instrument used: Illumina HiSeq 2500. TCR library preparation used molecular barcoding, with unique molecular identifiers applied to normalize quantification of the TCRbeta repertoire. TCRdb itself trimmed the public reads at Q25 with fastp, ran MiXCR and retained productive beta chains. Rows matching on CDR3 protein sequence are summarized as one entry with the most common DNA and genes. The sample table lists about 1,000,000 distinct CDR3 sequences, about 29% of them with a count of one. The leading ten clones occupy more than 25% of the sample.

Sequences were derived from PBMCs, mostly from graft donor cells, sampled 360 days after TCRalphabeta/CD19-depleted stem cell transplant. The source of these receptors is a boy younger than two who had a stem cell transplant for SCID, so the T cells may come from the graft donor.

The rearrangement uses TRBV5-1 and TRBJ2-7; maybe TRBD2 (5 bases). Trimming pared 0 bases from V and 2 bases from J, leaving 12 bases between. CDR1 and CDR2 (germline): SGHRS, YFSETQ. The CDR3 extends over 15 amino acids. This CDR3 is CASSLGAVGTYEQYF. The CDR3 DNA follows: TGCGCCAGCAGCTTGGGAGCGGTCGGTACCTACGAGCAGTACTTC.

This clonotype was observed a handful of times. The gene calls are TRBV7-9 and TRBJ2-7; D gene unclear. The germline V gene has CDR1 SEHNR and CDR2 FQNEAQ (reference sequence). V shed 1 base and J shed 5 bases, with 12 bases lying between them. The CDR3 covers 14 residues. In DNA, the CDR3 is TGTGCCAGCAGCTTAGATTGGGGAACGGACGAGCAGTACTTC. Translation: CASSLDWGTDEQYF.

To note about this clonotype: One end of the junction fails to match germline, which may point to a read error. The chain carries TRBV28 and TRBJ2-7, with D possibly TRBD1 on 6 matching bases. The CDR3 is 13 amino acids. CDR1 MDHEN and CDR2 SYDVKM come from the germline V gene. CDR3 residues: CASEGQPVRYRHF. CDR3 nucleotide sequence: TGTGCCAGCGAGGGACAACCGGTACGGTATCGGCACTTC.

The V call is TRBV5-6, the J call TRBJ2-1; 9 bases are a match to TRBD2. Germline V gene sequence: CDR1 SGHDT, CDR2 YYEEEE. Trimming took 0 bases from V and 7 from J; bases not matched to a gene: 8. The CDR3 extends over 16 amino acids. The CDR3 sequence is CASSLAGRGGLNEQFF. The CDR3 nucleotides are TGTGCCAGCAGCTTGGCGGGGCGGGGGGGTCTGAATGAGCAGTTCTTC.

The chain is built from TRBV28 and TRBJ2-3, with D possibly being TRBD1 (5 bases). CDR1 and CDR2 (germline): MDHEN, SYDVKM. V was cut by 1 base and J by 8 bases, with 16 bases left in between. The CDR3 totals 15 residues. DNA of the CDR3: TGTGCCAGCAGTTTATTTAAGGGGTTCCCGGCTACGCAGTATTTT. Protein product: CASSLFKGFPATQYF.

The table lists this clonotype with a few counts. The chain joins TRBV20-1 to TRBJ2-5, with a weak D call TRBD2 (5 bases). V dropped 5 bases and J dropped 5 bases, with 15 bases sitting between them. Per the germline V gene, CDR1 is DFQATT and CDR2 is SNEGSKA (reference sequence). This CDR3 spans 13 amino acids. The CDR3 is CSARGPRGETQYF. The CDR3 DNA reads TGCAGTGCTCGAGGGCCTCGTGGGGAGACCCAGTACTTC.

The genes are TRBV28 and TRBJ2-1; a possible D gene is TRBD2 (6 bases). CDR3 length equals 15 residues. CDR1 is MDHEN and CDR2 is SYDVKM in the germline V gene. V was cut by 3 bases and J by 9 bases, with 18 bases left in between. The DNA of the CDR3 is TGTGCCAGCAGTTTGGAGGGCCCCAAGTTGAGTGAGCAGTTCTTC. This translates into CASSLEGPKLSEQFF.

The gene calls are TRBV12-3 or TRBV12-4 and TRBJ2-3; 7 bases agree with TRBD2. V lost 7 bases, J lost 0 bases, and 7 bases stayed unmatched. The CDR3 totals 15 residues. CDR3 DNA: TGTGCCAGCACCCTGCTAGCGGAAAGCACAGATACGCAGTATTTT. Translated, it gives CASTLLAESTDTQYF.

This clonotype occurred many times. This chain links TRBV12-3 or TRBV12-4 with TRBJ1-1; D remains ambiguous. Trimming stripped 1 base from V and 4 bases from J, with 10 bases between. CDR3 length: 14 amino acids. The CDR3 is CASSLGTEGTEAFF. As DNA, the CDR3 is TGTGCCAGCAGTTTAGGGACCGAGGGCACTGAAGCTTTCTTT.

This clonotype has more than one count but fewer than ten. V and J are TRBV5-1 and TRBJ2-5; D is unclear. The CDR3 spans 14 residues. Trimming removed 2 bases at V and 1 base at J, with 9 bases between. Per the germline V gene, CDR1 is SGHRS and CDR2 is YFSETQ. The CDR3 reads CASSLGSLQETQYF. The CDR3 DNA reads as TGCGCCAGCAGCTTAGGCAGCCTCCAAGAGACCCAGTACTTC.

A few counts support this clonotype. J is TRBJ2-3 and V is TRBV27; 7 positions match TRBD1. Per germline, CDR1 MNHEY and CDR2 SMNVEV (reference sequence). Unmatched junction bases numbered 7, after V lost 8 bases and J lost 2 bases. CDR3 size: 14 residues. CDR3 nucleotides: TGTGCCAGCCGGGACAGTCCTTTCACAGATACGCAGTATTTT. This sequence encodes CASRDSPFTDTQYF.

This clonotype was recorded a few times. This chain links TRBV5-1 with TRBJ2-1, with 7 bases identical to TRBD1. Losses at the gene ends were 2 bases for V and 8 bases for J; bases not matched to a gene: 10. The CDR3 spans 15 residues. The germline V gene encodes CDR1 SGHRS and CDR2 YFSETQ. CDR3 loop: CASSFPRTGNDEQFF. The CDR3 DNA reads as TGCGCCAGCAGCTTTCCCAGGACAGGTAACGATGAGCAGTTCTTC.

This clonotype was seen only a few times. The chain is built from TRBV4-1 and TRBJ2-3; D tentatively fits TRBD1 or TRBD2 (5 bases each). Germline-derived CDR1 and CDR2 are MGHRA and YSYEKL. Deletions cut 1 base from V and 6 bases from J, with 20 bases between. CDR3 length: 17 amino acids. CDR3 DNA sequence: TGCGCCAGCAGCCAAGTAGGGGTAGGCCTCCGGGGCGATACGCAGTATTTT. Amino acid sequence: CASSQVGVGLRGDTQYF.

In its sample, this clonotype was seen a few times. CDR3 nucleotide sequence: TGTGCCAGCGCTAGCGGAAGCTCCTACGAGCAGTACTTC. It translates to CASASGSSYEQYF. This chain connects TRBV28 to TRBJ2-7; 7 bases map to TRBD2. This CDR3 spans 13 amino acids. The V gene's germline CDR1 is MDHEN and CDR2 SYDVKM. J was trimmed by 0 bases and V by 8 bases; bases with no gene match: 4.

This chain connects TRBV12-3 or TRBV12-4 to TRBJ2-7, with TRBD1 as a possible D gene (5 bases). The length of the CDR3 is 14 residues. Trimming pared 5 bases from V and 6 bases from J, leaving 17 bases between. For the CDR3, the DNA is TGTGCCAGCAGTCTTAGCCGACAGACGGGCGAGCAGTACTTC. This translates into CASSLSRQTGEQYF.

This clonotype has a handful of counts. The V call is TRBV4-2, the J call TRBJ2-1; D is possibly TRBD1 or TRBD2 (5 bases each). This CDR3 has 14 amino acids. Trimming took 4 bases from V and 5 from J, leaving 12 bases between them. Germline CDR1 LGHNA, CDR2 YNFKEQ. The CDR3 DNA follows: TGTGCCAGCAGCCCAGTCGGGACCCACAATGAGCAGTTCTTC. It translates to CASSPVGTHNEQFF.

There are a few counts of this clonotype. CDR3 sequence (DNA): TGCAGTGCTAGCTCGCTAGCGGGAGAGACCCAGTACTTC. It codes for CSASSLAGETQYF. This rearrangement joins TRBV20-1 to TRBJ2-5, with 8 nucleotides matching TRBD2. In germline, CDR1 is DFQATT, CDR2 SNEGSKA (reference sequence). This CDR3 has 13 amino acids. With 3 bases clipped from V and 4 bases from J, the junction kept 4 bases outside the gene matches.

This clonotype was counted ten times or more. The V call is TRBV7-2, the J call TRBJ1-5, with D perhaps matching TRBD1 (6 bases). There are 15 residues in the CDR3. V lost 0 bases and J 3 bases, leaving 9 bases between the germline ends. The germline V gene has CDR1 SGHTA and CDR2 FQGNSA. CDR3 nucleotide sequence: TGTGCCAGCAGCTTAGCGGGGGGCCCCAATCAGCCCCAGCATTTT. It translates to CASSLAGGPNQPQHF.

The chain has TRBV25-1 and TRBJ1-6; D gene unclear. V was clipped by 4 bases and J by 4 bases, with 11 bases between them. The length of the CDR3 is 15 residues. Germline CDR1 and CDR2: MGHDK and SYGVNS. CDR3 in amino acids: CASSGFRTYNSPLHF. The CDR3 nucleotides read TGTGCCAGCAGTGGATTCCGCACGTATAATTCACCCCTCCACTTT.

The V call is TRBV7-9, the J call TRBJ1-1; the match to TRBD1 covers 9 bases. Germline V gene data show CDR1 as SEHNR and CDR2 as FQNEAQ (reference sequence). The junction had 5 bases not matched to a gene; V was cut back by 3 bases and J by 3 bases. This CDR3 has 15 amino acids. The CDR3 coding sequence is TGTGCCAGCAGCTTTAACAGGGGGCGCGACACTGAAGCTTTCTTT. It encodes CASSFNRGRDTEAFF.